This T cell receptor beta chain emerged from a study of blood T cells in healthy people across ages. The study's findings and limits: CMV status of donors was unknown, possibly confounding expanded clonotype changes. The lack of PBMC sorting stopped any conclusive naive versus antigen-experienced comparison.

The authors ran a second PCR of about 7 to 11 cycles using a sample-barcoded 5' primer and a J-beta primer mix. All cDNA molecules were each tagged by a template-switch adaptor with 12 random nucleotides. Using its own MiXCR run on the 5' RACE reads, TCRdb lists one record per CDR3 protein. The sample contains 800,000 or so distinct CDR3 sequences, about 45% of which appear only once. Each sample yielded at least 5 micrograms of PBMC total RNA. With regard to this clonotype: What it recognizes is unknown.

CDR1 DFQATT and CDR2 SNEGSKA come from the germline V gene (reference sequence). The CDR3 totals 15 residues. V trimming: 4 bases; J trimming: 0 bases; junction bases outside the gene matches: 3. The sequence derives from a man of 80 years or more in good health. V usage is TRBV20-1 and J usage is TRBJ2-3; TRBD2 agrees at 11 bases. The sample consisted of blood. CDR3 in DNA: TGCAGTGCTATTAGCGGGAGGGATAGCACAGATACGCAGTATTTT. The encoded protein is CSAISGRDSTDTQYF.